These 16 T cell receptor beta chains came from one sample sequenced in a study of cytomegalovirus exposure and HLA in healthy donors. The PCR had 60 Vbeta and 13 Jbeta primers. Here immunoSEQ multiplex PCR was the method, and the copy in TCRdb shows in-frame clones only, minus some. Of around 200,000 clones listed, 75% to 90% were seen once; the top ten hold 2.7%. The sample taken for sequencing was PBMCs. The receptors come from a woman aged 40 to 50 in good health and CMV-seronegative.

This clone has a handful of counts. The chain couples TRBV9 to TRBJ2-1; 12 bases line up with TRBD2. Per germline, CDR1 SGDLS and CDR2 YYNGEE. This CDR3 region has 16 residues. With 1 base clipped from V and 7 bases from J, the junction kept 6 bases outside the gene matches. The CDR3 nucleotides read TGTGCCAGCAGCGTAACTGGACTAGCGGGGTTAAATGAGCAGTTCTTC. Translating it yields CASSVTGLAGLNEQFF.

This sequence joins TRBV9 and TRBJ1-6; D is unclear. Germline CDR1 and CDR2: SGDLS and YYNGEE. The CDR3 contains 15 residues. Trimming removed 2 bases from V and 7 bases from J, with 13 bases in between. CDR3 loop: CASSVEGIGNSPLHF. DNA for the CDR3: TGTGCCAGCAGCGTGGAGGGAATTGGGAATTCACCCCTCCACTTT. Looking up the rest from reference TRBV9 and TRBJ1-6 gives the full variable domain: DSGVTQTPKHLITATGQRVTLRCSPRSGDLSVYWYQQSLDQGLQFLIQYYNGEERAKGNILERFSAQQFPDLHSELNLSSLELGDSALYFCASSVEGIGNSPLHFGNGTRLTVT.

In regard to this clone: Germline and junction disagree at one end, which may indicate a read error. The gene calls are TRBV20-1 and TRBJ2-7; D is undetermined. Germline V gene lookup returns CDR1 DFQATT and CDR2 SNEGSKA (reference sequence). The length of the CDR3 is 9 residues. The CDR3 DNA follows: TGCAGTGCTAGTCTTCGGTCTTTCTTC. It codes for CSASLRSFF.

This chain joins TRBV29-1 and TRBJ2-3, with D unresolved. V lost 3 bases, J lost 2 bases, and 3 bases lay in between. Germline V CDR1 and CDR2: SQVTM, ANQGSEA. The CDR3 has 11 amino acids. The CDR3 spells CSVEATDTQYF. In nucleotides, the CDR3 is TGCAGCGTTGAGGCCACAGATACGCAGTATTTT.

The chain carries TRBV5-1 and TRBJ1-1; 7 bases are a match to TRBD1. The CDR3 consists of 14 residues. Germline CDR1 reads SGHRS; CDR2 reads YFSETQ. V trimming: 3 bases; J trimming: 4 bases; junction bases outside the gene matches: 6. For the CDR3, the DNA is TGCGCCAGCAGCTGGGAGCAGGGGGGCACTGAAGCTTTCTTT. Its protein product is CASSWEQGGTEAFF.

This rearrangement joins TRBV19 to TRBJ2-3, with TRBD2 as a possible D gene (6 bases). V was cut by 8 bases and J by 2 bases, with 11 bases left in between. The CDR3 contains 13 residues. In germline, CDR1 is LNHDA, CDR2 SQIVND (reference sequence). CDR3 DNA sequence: TGTGCCAGTGTAGGGACTCTCACAGATACGCAGTATTTT. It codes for CASVGTLTDTQYF.

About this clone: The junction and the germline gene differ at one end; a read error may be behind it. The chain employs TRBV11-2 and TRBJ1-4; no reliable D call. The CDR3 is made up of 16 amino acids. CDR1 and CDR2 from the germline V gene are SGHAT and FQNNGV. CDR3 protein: CVSSSRTGATNEKLFF. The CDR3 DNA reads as TGTGTCAGCAGCTCAAGGACTGGCGCAACTAATGAAAAACTGTTTTTT.

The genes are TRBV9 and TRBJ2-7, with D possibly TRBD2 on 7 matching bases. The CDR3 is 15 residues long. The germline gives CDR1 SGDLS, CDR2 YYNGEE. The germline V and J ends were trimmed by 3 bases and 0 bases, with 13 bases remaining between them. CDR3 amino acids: CASSEGGGSSYEQYF. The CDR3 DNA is TGTGCCAGCAGCGAGGGGGGCGGGAGCTCCTACGAGCAGTACTTC. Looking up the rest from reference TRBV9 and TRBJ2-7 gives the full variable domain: DSGVTQTPKHLITATGQRVTLRCSPRSGDLSVYWYQQSLDQGLQFLIQYYNGEERAKGNILERFSAQQFPDLHSELNLSSLELGDSALYFCASSEGGGSSYEQYFGPGTRLTVT.

In DNA, the CDR3 is TGTGCCAGCAGTTACTCGGGGGCGGACACTGAAGCTTTCTTT. Translating gives CASSYSGADTEAFF. V usage is TRBV6-5 and J usage is TRBJ1-1; tentatively, D is TRBD1 (6 bases). Per germline, CDR1 MNHEY and CDR2 SVGAGI. The CDR3 is 14 amino acids. Trimming removed 0 bases at V and 3 bases at J, with 8 bases between.

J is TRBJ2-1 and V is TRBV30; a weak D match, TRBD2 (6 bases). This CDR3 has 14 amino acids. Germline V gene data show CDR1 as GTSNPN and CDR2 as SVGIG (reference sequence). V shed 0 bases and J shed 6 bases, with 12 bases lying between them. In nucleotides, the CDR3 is TGTGCCTGGAGTGTAGGAGGGGCCCTCAATGAGCAGTTCTTC. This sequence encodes CAWSVGGALNEQFF.

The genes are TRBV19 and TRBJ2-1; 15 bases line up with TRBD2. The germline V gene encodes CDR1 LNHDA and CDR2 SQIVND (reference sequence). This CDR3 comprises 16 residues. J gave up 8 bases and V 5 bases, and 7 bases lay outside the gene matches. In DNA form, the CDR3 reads TGTGCCAGTAGTCGGACTAGCGGGAGGGCCAGTCATGAGCAGTTCTTC. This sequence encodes CASSRTSGRASHEQFF.

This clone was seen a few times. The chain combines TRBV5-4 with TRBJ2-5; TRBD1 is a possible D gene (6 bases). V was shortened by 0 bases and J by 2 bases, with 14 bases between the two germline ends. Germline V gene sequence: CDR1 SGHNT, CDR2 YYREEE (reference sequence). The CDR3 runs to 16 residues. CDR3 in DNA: TGTGCCAGCAGCTTGGGTGGGTTGAGGGGGCAAGAGACCCAGTACTTC. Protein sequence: CASSLGGLRGQETQYF.

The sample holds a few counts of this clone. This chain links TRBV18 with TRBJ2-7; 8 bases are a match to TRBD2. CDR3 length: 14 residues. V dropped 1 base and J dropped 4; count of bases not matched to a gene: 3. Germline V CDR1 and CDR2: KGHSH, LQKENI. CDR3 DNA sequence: TGTGCCAGCTCACCACTCTTAGCGGGATACGAGCAGTACTTC. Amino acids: CASSPLLAGYEQYF.

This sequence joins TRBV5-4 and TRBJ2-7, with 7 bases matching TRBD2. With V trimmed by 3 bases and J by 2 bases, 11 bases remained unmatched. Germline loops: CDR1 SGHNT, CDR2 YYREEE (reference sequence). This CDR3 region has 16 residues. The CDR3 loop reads CASSSQLGEGTYEQYF. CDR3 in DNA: TGTGCCAGCAGCTCCCAACTCGGGGAGGGGACCTACGAGCAGTACTTC. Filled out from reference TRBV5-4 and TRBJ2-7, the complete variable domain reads ETGVTQSPTHLIKTRGQQVTLRCSSQSGHNTVSWYQQALGQGPQFIFQYYREEENGRGNFPPRFSGLQFPNYSSELNVNALELDDSALYLCASSSQLGEGTYEQYFGPGTRLTVT.

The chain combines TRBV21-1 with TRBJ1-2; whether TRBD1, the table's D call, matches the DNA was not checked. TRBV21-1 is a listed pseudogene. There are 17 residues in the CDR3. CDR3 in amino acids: CASSNGTGASTNYGYTF. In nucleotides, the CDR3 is TGTGCCAGCAGCAACGGGACAGGGGCCTCAACTAACTATGGCTACACCTTC.

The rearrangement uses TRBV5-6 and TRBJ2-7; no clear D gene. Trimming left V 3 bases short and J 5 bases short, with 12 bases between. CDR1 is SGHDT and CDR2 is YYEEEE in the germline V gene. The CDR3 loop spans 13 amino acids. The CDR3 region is CASSSPLSHEQYF. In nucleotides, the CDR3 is TGTGCCAGCAGCTCCCCGTTATCCCACGAGCAGTACTTC.